This T cell receptor beta chain stems from a study of T cells after yellow fever vaccination. V lost 3 bases, J lost 1 base, and 11 bases lay in between. CDR1 and CDR2 from the germline V gene are DFQATT and SNEGSKA (reference sequence). CDR3 length: 14 residues. TCRdb analysed the 5' RACE reads with MiXCR anew, one entry per CDR3 protein. This sample has under 550,000 distinct CDR3 sequences, with just over 20% found just once. This clonotype has more than one count but fewer than ten. This TCR derives from a man between 18 and 35 years old who received the YFV17D yellow fever vaccine. Sample: PBMCs, taken roughly 20 days after the first yellow fever vaccination. V gene TRBV20-1 combines with J gene TRBJ2-3, with a tentative D call TRBD2 (6 bases). Written as DNA, the CDR3 is TGCAGTGCTAGCATCGGGGGAGGCACAGATACGCAGTATTTT. It specifies CSASIGGGTDTQYF.